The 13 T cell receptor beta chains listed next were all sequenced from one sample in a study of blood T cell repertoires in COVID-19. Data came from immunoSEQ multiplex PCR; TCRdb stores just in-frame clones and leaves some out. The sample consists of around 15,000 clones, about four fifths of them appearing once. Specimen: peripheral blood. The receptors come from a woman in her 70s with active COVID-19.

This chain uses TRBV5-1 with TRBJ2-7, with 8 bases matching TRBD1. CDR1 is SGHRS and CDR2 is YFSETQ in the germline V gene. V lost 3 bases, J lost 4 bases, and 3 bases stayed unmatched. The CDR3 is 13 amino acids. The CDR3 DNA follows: TGCGCCAGCAGCTCAGGGGGCGATTACGAGCAGTACTTC. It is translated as CASSSGGDYEQYF.

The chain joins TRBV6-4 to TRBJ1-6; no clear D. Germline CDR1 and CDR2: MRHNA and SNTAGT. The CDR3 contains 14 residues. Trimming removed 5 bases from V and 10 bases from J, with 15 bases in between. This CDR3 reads CASSPNLGLSPLHF. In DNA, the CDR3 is TGTGCCAGCAGTCCCAACCTAGGACTCTCACCCCTCCACTTT.

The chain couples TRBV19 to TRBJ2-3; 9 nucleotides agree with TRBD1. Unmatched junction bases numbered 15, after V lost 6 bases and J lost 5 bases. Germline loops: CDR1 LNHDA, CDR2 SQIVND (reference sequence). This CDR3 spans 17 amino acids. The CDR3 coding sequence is TGTGCCAGTAGCCCGCGAACCGGGACAGGGATCGGAGATACGCAGTATTTT. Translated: CASSPRTGTGIGDTQYF.

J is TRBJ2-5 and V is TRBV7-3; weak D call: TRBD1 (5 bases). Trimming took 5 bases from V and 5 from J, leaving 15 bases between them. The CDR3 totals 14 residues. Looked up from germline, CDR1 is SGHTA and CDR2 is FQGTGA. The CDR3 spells CASSPKSGRETQYF. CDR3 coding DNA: TGTGCCAGCAGCCCGAAATCAGGGCGGGAGACCCAGTACTTC.

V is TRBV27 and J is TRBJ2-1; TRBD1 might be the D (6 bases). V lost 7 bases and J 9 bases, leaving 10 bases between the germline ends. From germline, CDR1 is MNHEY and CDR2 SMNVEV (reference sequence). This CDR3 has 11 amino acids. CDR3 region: CASTLGAEQFF. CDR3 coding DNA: TGTGCCAGCACTTTGGGGGCTGAGCAGTTCTTC.

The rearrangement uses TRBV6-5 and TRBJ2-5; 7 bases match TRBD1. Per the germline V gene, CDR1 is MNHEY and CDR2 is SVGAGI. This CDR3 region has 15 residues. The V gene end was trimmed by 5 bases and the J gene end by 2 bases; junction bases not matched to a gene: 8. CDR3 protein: CASSPTGATQETQYF. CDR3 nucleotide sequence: TGTGCCAGCAGTCCCACAGGGGCGACTCAAGAGACCCAGTACTTC.

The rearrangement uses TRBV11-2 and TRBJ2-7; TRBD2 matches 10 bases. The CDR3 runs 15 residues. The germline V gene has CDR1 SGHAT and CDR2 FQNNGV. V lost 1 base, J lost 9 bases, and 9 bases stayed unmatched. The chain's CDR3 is CASSLVPSGSGGQYF. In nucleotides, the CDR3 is TGTGCCAGCAGCTTAGTACCTAGCGGGAGCGGTGGGCAGTACTTC.

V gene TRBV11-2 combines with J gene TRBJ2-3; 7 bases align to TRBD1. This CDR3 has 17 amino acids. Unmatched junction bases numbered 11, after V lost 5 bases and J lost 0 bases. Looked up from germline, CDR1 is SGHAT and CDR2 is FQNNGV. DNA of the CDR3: TGTGCCAGCAGCAGAGAAGTGGACAGGCCTAGCACAGATACGCAGTATTTT. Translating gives CASSREVDRPSTDTQYF.

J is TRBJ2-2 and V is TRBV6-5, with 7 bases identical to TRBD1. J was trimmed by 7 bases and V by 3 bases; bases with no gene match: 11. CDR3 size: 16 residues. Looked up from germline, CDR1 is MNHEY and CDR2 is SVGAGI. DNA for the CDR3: TGTGCCAGCAGTTATTCATCTAGACAGGGTGACGGGGAGCTGTTTTTT. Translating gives CASSYSSRQGDGELFF.

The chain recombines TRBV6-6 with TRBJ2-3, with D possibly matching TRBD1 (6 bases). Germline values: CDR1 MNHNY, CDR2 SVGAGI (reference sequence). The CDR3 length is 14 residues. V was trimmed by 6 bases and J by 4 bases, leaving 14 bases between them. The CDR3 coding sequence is TGTGCCAGCAGATGGGCAGGGGAGTCAGATACGCAGTATTTT. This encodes CASRWAGESDTQYF.

The CDR3 sequence is CASSQARNTEAFF. In DNA, the CDR3 is TGTGCCAGCAGCCAAGCGCGGAACACTGAAGCTTTCTTT. The chain recombines TRBV3-1 (or the pseudogene TRBV3-2) with TRBJ1-1, with D hard to call. CDR1 is LGHDT, CDR2 YNNKEL, per germline (reference sequence). V was cut by 1 base and J by 1 base, with 4 bases left in between. The CDR3 is 13 residues long.

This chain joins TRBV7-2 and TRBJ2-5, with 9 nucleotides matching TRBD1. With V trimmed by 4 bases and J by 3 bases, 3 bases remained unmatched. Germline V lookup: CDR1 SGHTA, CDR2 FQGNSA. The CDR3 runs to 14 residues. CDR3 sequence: CASSWTGVKETQYF. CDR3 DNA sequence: TGTGCCAGCAGCTGGACAGGGGTCAAAGAGACCCAGTACTTC.

The CDR3 here is CASRWRDRAVTGELFF. CDR3 bases: TGTGCCAGCAGGTGGCGGGACAGGGCAGTTACCGGGGAGCTGTTTTTT. This sequence joins TRBV5-4 and TRBJ2-2, with 9 bases lining up with TRBD1. This CDR3 has 16 amino acids. Germline V gene sequence: CDR1 SGHNT, CDR2 YYREEE (reference sequence). V lost 5 bases and J lost 5; bases outside the gene matches: 10.